This TCR beta chain was obtained from a study of spatial heterogeneity in lung cancer. Overall study findings and caveats: Tracking of ubiquitous and regional nonsynonymous mutations by counts of ubiquitous and regional expanded TCRs, respectively, was seen. Coverage of tumor T cells, by estimate, reached about 7.6% for alpha chains and more than 11% for beta chains. Intratumoral expanded alpha and beta TCR counts were found to track tumor mutation counts.

In TCRdb, the 5' RACE reads were re-called with MiXCR into one record per CDR3 protein. Of about 10,000 distinct CDR3 sequences in the sample, more than 5% were seen once. This clonotype was counted at least ten times. Its target is unknown. Trimming removed 4 bases at V and 4 bases at J, with 17 bases between. This CDR3 comprises 16 residues. Germline CDR1 is MGHDK and CDR2 is SYGVNS. Regarding time point: sample taken at primary tumor resection. A total of around 76 untreated early-stage non-small cell lung cancer patients served as donors. The TCR was taken from a male donor with early-stage non-small cell lung cancer. The chain links TRBV25-1 to TRBJ2-1; the D call may be TRBD1 or TRBD2 (5 bases each). The source material was lung tumor tissue, sampled at surgery. The CDR3 here is CASSAPSGTNYNEQFF. In DNA, the CDR3 is TGTGCCAGCAGTGCACCCTCCGGGACGAATTACAATGAGCAGTTCTTC. Full variable domain (missing parts from reference TRBV25-1 and TRBJ2-1): EADIYQTPRYLVIGTGKKITLECSQTMGHDKMYWYQQDPGMELHLIHYSYGVNSTEKGDLSSESTVSRIRTEHFPLTLESARPSHTSQYLCASSAPSGTNYNEQFFGPGTRLTVL.